This T cell receptor beta chain originates from a study of shared clonotypes between healthy human individuals. Investigators divided CD4+ cells into CD45RA+ naive and CD45RA-negative memory subsets. Germline V gene lookup returns CDR1 SGHVS and CDR2 FQNEAQ. The V gene lost 5 bases and the J gene lost 4 bases, with 17 bases spanning the gap. The CDR3 is 15 residues long. This table comes from immunoSEQ multiplex PCR, and its TCRdb copy is limited to in-frame clones, with some not included. The sample gives approximately 530,000 clones, 95% to 97% of which show up once; under 0.065% is in the top ten.

This rearrangement joins TRBV7-8 to TRBJ2-5; the D is unclear. The receptor comes from a woman aged 25 to 39 in good health. Input material: naive CD4+ T cells sorted from blood. Subset described: CD45RA+ positively selected. The CDR3 sequence: CASSPKSHFLETQYF. In nucleotides, the CDR3 is TGTGCCAGCAGCCCAAAATCCCATTTTTTAGAGACCCAGTACTTC.